Listed below are T cell receptor beta chains from one sample, sequenced in a study of regulatory T cells in long-lasting Graves disease. TCRdb analysed the multiplex PCR reads with MiXCR anew, one entry per CDR3 protein. The table has roughly 500,000 distinct CDR3 sequences, around 11% seen once. This sample also appeared in a second study, on T cells in Graves' hyperthyroidism and ophthalmopathy.

This specimen was peripheral blood mononuclear cells (PBMCs), taken at new diagnosis, from a patient treated with antithyroid drugs. The origin of the receptors is a woman aged 30 to 39 with Graves disease. Both conserved end residues are trimmed from each CDR3. Not all rows give a size; the values are once, few, many and, for expanded clones, a class.

v_call: TRBV10-3
j_call: TRBJ2-1
clone_size: many
cdr3_aa: AISAHFLHWAQEGGNEQF

v_call: TRBV2
j_call: TRBJ2-5
clone_size: many
cdr3_aa: ASKGEGTETQY

v_call: TRBV11-3
j_call: TRBJ2-3
clone_size: many
cdr3_aa: ASSFGPGPTDTQY

v_call: TRBV6-5
j_call: TRBJ1-4
clone_size: many
cdr3_aa: ASSYSGTASEKLF

v_call: TRBV10-3
j_call: TRBJ2-6
clone_size: many
cdr3_aa: AISDPGTASGANVLT

v_call: TRBV6-1
j_call: TRBJ2-3
clone_size: many
cdr3_aa: ASIDRGPTDTQY

v_call: TRBV30
j_call: TRBJ1-5
clone_size: many
cdr3_aa: AWSRGRYSGGSNQPQH

v_call: TRBV7-3
j_call: TRBJ1-2
clone_size: few
cdr3_aa: ASSLGTGGGYGYT

v_call: TRBV4-1
j_call: TRBJ2-1
clone_size: .
cdr3_aa: ASSQARQRENVQF

v_call: TRBV12-3/TRBV12-4
j_call: TRBJ1-4
clone_size: many
cdr3_aa: ASSPRGGGNEKLF

v_call: TRBV12-3/TRBV12-4
j_call: TRBJ2-7
clone_size: many
cdr3_aa: ASSTLPSRYEQY

v_call: TRBV3-2
j_call: TRBJ1-1
clone_size: .
cdr3_aa: ASSQGGLTGGDSGFEAF

v_call: TRBV9
j_call: TRBJ2-5
clone_size: few
cdr3_aa: ASSVDPRNGETQY

v_call: TRBV9
j_call: TRBJ1-6
clone_size: few
cdr3_aa: ASSVGGTAGSNSPLH

v_call: TRBV7-9
j_call: TRBJ2-7
clone_size: .
cdr3_aa: ASTSGDYEQY

v_call: TRBV13
j_call: TRBJ2-4
clone_size: .
cdr3_aa: ASAEGSKNIQY

v_call: TRBV18
j_call: TRBJ2-1
clone_size: .
cdr3_aa: ASSPPGGRVNNEQF

v_call: TRBV6-1
j_call: TRBJ2-5
clone_size: .
cdr3_aa: ASSVSAALQETQY

v_call: TRBV19
j_call: TRBJ2-2
clone_size: .
cdr3_aa: ASSKIGGSGGTGELF

v_call: TRBV30
j_call: TRBJ2-5
clone_size: .
cdr3_aa: AWSGGSGGQETQY

v_call: TRBV19
j_call: TRBJ1-5
clone_size: many
cdr3_aa: ASNWVGDRALRLEPQH

v_call: TRBV6-1
j_call: TRBJ1-3
clone_size: few
cdr3_aa: ASRNSIIRNTIY

v_call: TRBV5-1
j_call: TRBJ2-1
clone_size: .
cdr3_aa: ASSVISSGETEY

v_call: TRBV3-1
j_call: TRBJ2-2
clone_size: many
cdr3_aa: ASSQVGPPGELF

v_call: TRBV10-2
j_call: TRBJ1-5
clone_size: many
cdr3_aa: ASSESMGMVQPQH

v_call: TRBV27
j_call: TRBJ2-7
clone_size: many
cdr3_aa: ASSFRTGYEQY

v_call: TRBV11-2
j_call: TRBJ2-7
clone_size: many
cdr3_aa: ASSLERGVAGAPYEQY

v_call: TRBV7-2
j_call: TRBJ2-5
clone_size: many
cdr3_aa: ASSLIRVLNRETQY

v_call: TRBV5-1
j_call: TRBJ2-3
clone_size: few
cdr3_aa: ASRPALAGGPGTQY

v_call: TRBV4-2
j_call: TRBJ2-3
clone_size: .
cdr3_aa: ASSSRAEASTDTQY

v_call: TRBV18
j_call: TRBJ1-2
clone_size: .
cdr3_aa: ASSLTGKYYGYT

v_call: TRBV3-1
j_call: TRBJ2-1
clone_size: many
cdr3_aa: ASQPGLALYNEQF

v_call: TRBV14
j_call: TRBJ2-1
clone_size: many
cdr3_aa: ASPSPGSYNEQF

v_call: TRBV24-1
j_call: TRBJ1-2
clone_size: few
cdr3_aa: ATSEGTAYRGYT

v_call: TRBV18
j_call: TRBJ1-6
clone_size: many
cdr3_aa: ASSPASNSPLH

v_call: TRBV29-1
j_call: TRBJ2-4
clone_size: few
cdr3_aa: SVIGGQGAKNIQY

v_call: TRBV6-2/TRBV6-3
j_call: TRBJ2-3
clone_size: many
cdr3_aa: ASSYRDRVLDTQY

v_call: TRBV15
j_call: TRBJ2-5
clone_size: .
cdr3_aa: ATSTPWLREETQY

v_call: TRBV20-1
j_call: TRBJ2-2
clone_size: .
cdr3_aa: SAPLRQGATGELF

v_call: TRBV11-3
j_call: TRBJ2-1
clone_size: .
cdr3_aa: ASSPGPSGGGHEQF

v_call: TRBV20-1
j_call: TRBJ2-5
clone_size: many
cdr3_aa: SASISGRIETQY

v_call: TRBV27
j_call: TRBJ1-6
clone_size: many
cdr3_aa: ASSPRASNSPLH

v_call: TRBV5-4
j_call: TRBJ1-2
clone_size: .
cdr3_aa: ASSFGRQPNYGYT

v_call: TRBV30
j_call: TRBJ2-3
clone_size: few
cdr3_aa: AWSVRELTDTRY

v_call: TRBV6-5
j_call: TRBJ1-2
clone_size: .
cdr3_aa: ANSFKGYDYGYT

v_call: TRBV30
j_call: TRBJ1-1
clone_size: many
cdr3_aa: AWSVRGGEAF

v_call: TRBV9
j_call: TRBJ1-6
clone_size: many
cdr3_aa: ASSVDGGGLGTPLH

v_call: TRBV6-1
j_call: TRBJ2-7
clone_size: many
cdr3_aa: ASRVMGSDYEQY

v_call: TRBV5-1
j_call: TRBJ1-2
clone_size: few
cdr3_aa: ASSLETHYGYT

v_call: TRBV4-2
j_call: TRBJ1-6
clone_size: few
cdr3_aa: ASSQDQGGRNSPLH

v_call: TRBV2
j_call: TRBJ1-5
clone_size: many
cdr3_aa: ASSDSSINQPQH

v_call: TRBV11-2
j_call: TRBJ2-5
clone_size: .
cdr3_aa: ASSLFPGPQETQY

v_call: TRBV11-1
j_call: TRBJ2-1
clone_size: many
cdr3_aa: ASSPGLAAPEMYEQF

v_call: TRBV29-1
j_call: TRBJ1-1
clone_size: many
cdr3_aa: SVNPGPPAEAF

v_call: TRBV28
j_call: TRBJ2-2
clone_size: many
cdr3_aa: ASSLDRLAGTRVTGELF

v_call: TRBV2
j_call: TRBJ1-4
clone_size: once
cdr3_aa: ASRETGVNEKLF

v_call: TRBV5-5
j_call: TRBJ1-1
clone_size: many
cdr3_aa: ASSFNPNTEAF

v_call: TRBV9
j_call: TRBJ1-3
clone_size: .
cdr3_aa: ASSVGRSSGNTIY

v_call: TRBV7-2
j_call: TRBJ1-5
clone_size: .
cdr3_aa: ASSLGQDSNQPQH